This entry describes one T cell receptor beta chain. Its antigen is as yet unknown. This specimen comes from a study of T-cell memory formation after mild COVID-19. About the study: Clusters were largely donor specific.

Germline loops: CDR1 DFQATT, CDR2 SNEGSKA (reference sequence). Trimming stripped 7 bases from V and 7 bases from J, with 14 bases between. The CDR3 consists of 12 residues. General study findings and limits: Clones shrinking between day 15 and 85 showed a balanced CD4/CD8 split, and those that grew later tilted toward CD4+.

The 5'RACE method, run with constant-segment primers, produced TCR alpha and TCR beta cDNA libraries (carrying sample barcodes and UMIs). TCRdb independently ran MiXCR on the 5' RACE reads; one entry per CDR3 protein. The table records 350,000 to 500,000 distinct CDR3 sequences, more than 15% of them present only once. The source material was PBMCs or a T cell subset sorted from them (not recorded which). The gene calls are TRBV20-1 and TRBJ1-5; TRBD1 is a possible D gene (6 bases). The sequence was collected from a man in his late teens or twenties who had mild COVID-19 (a few samples of this study predate the infection). Cell type and time point are not known. The CDR3 DNA is TGCAGTGAGGATGGAGGGGGGCAGCCCCAGCATTTT. Translated: CSEDGGGQPQHF.